This TCR beta chain was retrieved from a study of CD8 T cells in Susac syndrome. Random-hexamer reverse transcription was applied to roughly 0.5 to 1 ug RNA. Amplification of TCR beta CDR3 by immunoSEQ multiplex PCR spanned 54 Vbeta and 13 Jbeta. In TCRdb, the immunoSEQ multiplex PCR reads were re-called with MiXCR into one record per CDR3 protein. The data show approximately 160,000 distinct CDR3 sequences, just over 90% seen once. Per the germline V gene, CDR1 is MNHNY and CDR2 is SVGAGI (reference sequence). This CDR3 spans 14 amino acids. Trimming took 10 bases from V and 2 from J, leaving 15 bases between them.

The sequence derives from a human donor in good health. The rearrangement links TRBV6-6 to TRBJ2-1; a possible D gene is TRBD1 (7 bases). The material sequenced was CD4+ T cells from PBMCs. The DNA of the CDR3 is TGTGCCACCCGTGGAGGGACAGCCTACAATGAGCAGTTCTTC. Its translation is CATRGGTAYNEQFF.